The 10 T cell receptor beta chains below were found in one sample sequenced in a study of cytomegalovirus exposure and HLA in healthy donors. The PCR had 60 Vbeta and 13 Jbeta primers. Assay used: immunoSEQ multiplex PCR; TCRdb lists only in-frame clones, some missing. The table lists approximately 160,000 clones, approximately 80% of them singletons. Sequencing used PBMCs. Receptors were obtained from a woman between 45 and 60 years old in good health and CMV-seropositive.

Regarding this clone: An end of the junction does not agree with germline; a read error may underlie this. CDR3 sequence (DNA): TGTGCTAGCAGCTTAGCCGCGGGGGCGCATGAGACCCAGTACTTC. Translation: CASSLAAGAHETQYF. The chain links TRBV7-7 to TRBJ2-5, with a possible D match to TRBD2 (7 bases). Germline lookup yields CDR1 SSHAT and CDR2 FNYEAQ (reference sequence). The CDR3 has 15 amino acids.

V and J are TRBV6-5 and TRBJ2-1; 11 bases map to TRBD2. The V and J ends lost 4 bases and 6 bases, in that order; junction bases with no gene match: 8. Germline CDR1 reads MNHEY; CDR2 reads SVGAGI. The CDR3 runs 16 residues. Here the CDR3 DNA reads TGTGCCAGCAGTTCCCATAGGCTAGCGGGAGGCAATGAGCAGTTCTTC. This translates into CASSSHRLAGGNEQFF.

The chain links TRBV18 to TRBJ2-2, with 10 bases fitting TRBD1. The CDR3 totals 16 residues. The germline CDR1 and CDR2 sequences are KGHSH and LQKENI. J was trimmed by 1 base and V by 3 bases; bases with no gene match: 2. CDR3 residues: CASSPWTGGNTGELFF. Written as DNA, the CDR3 is TGTGCCAGCTCACCTTGGACAGGGGGGAACACCGGGGAGCTGTTTTTT.

This clone was counted between two and nine times. CDR3 residues: CASSQVYSSYEQYF. Here the CDR3 DNA reads TGCGCCAGCAGCCAAGTTTACAGCTCCTACGAGCAGTACTTC. The V gene is TRBV4-3, the J gene TRBJ2-7; D call uncertain. The germline V gene encodes CDR1 LGHNA and CDR2 YSLEER. V gave up 1 base and J gave up 0 bases, with 7 bases separating them. The CDR3 sequence is 14 residues long.

The V call is TRBV4-2, the J call TRBJ2-7; D may be TRBD2 (6 bases). V dropped 0 bases and J dropped 3 bases, with 18 bases sitting between them. CDR1 and CDR2 from the germline V gene are LGHNA and YNFKEQ. The length of the CDR3 is 17 residues. CDR3 DNA sequence: TGTGCCAGCAGCCAAGAGTTAGTTGGGACTCGGTTCTACGAGCAGTACTTC. Residues: CASSQELVGTRFYEQYF.

The rearrangement uses TRBV5-1 and TRBJ2-5; D is possibly TRBD2 (5 bases). The CDR3 spans 19 residues. Trimming stripped 0 bases from V and 0 bases from J, with 21 bases between. Germline V gives CDR1 SGHRS, CDR2 YFSETQ. CDR3 coding DNA: TGCGCCAGCAGCTTGGCACGGGGAGTTTTGATAAAGGACCAAGAGACCCAGTACTTC. It codes for CASSLARGVLIKDQETQYF.

The chain employs TRBV7-2 and TRBJ2-7; D is perhaps TRBD2 (6 bases). Germline loops: CDR1 SGHTA, CDR2 FQGNSA. Trimming removed 3 bases from V and 2 bases from J, with 8 bases in between. This CDR3 region has 13 residues. In DNA, the CDR3 is TGTGCCAGCAGCTTTTCGGGAGCCTACGAGCAGTACTTC. This translates into CASSFSGAYEQYF.

This clone has a single count. The gene calls are TRBV9 and TRBJ1-2, with TRBD1 identical over 7 bases. Germline CDR1 and CDR2: SGDLS and YYNGEE. CDR3 length: 16 amino acids. After removal of 0 bases from V and 3 bases from J, the junction contained 8 bases not matched to a gene. The CDR3 protein is CASSVEPYRGDYGYTF. The CDR3 DNA is TGTGCCAGCAGCGTAGAGCCGTACAGGGGAGACTATGGCTACACCTTC.

The chain combines TRBV9 with TRBJ2-5; the D is unclear. Looked up from germline, CDR1 is SGDLS and CDR2 is YYNGEE. The CDR3 runs to 13 residues. The V end lost 0 bases, the J end lost 2 bases, and 5 bases lay between the germline ends. This chain's CDR3 is CASSVAQQETQYF. The CDR3 DNA reads as TGTGCCAGCAGCGTAGCCCAGCAAGAGACCCAGTACTTC.

About this clone itself: One end of the junction is discordant with germline, which a read error may explain. The chain uses TRBV7-9 and TRBJ1-2; D uncertain. The CDR3 has 12 amino acids. Germline-derived CDR1 and CDR2 are SEHNR and FQNEAQ (reference sequence). The CDR3 loop is CSSRASGYGYTF. Here the CDR3 DNA reads TGTTCCAGCAGAGCAAGCGGCTATGGCTACACCTTC.